The subject of this entry is one T cell receptor beta chain. The entry originates in a study of blood T cell repertoires in COVID-19. Looking at the study overall: Italy, Spain and the United States were the sources of the convalescent and acute COVID-19 samples. Nucleic acid was either cDNA or gDNA, and it came from T cells, B-cell-depleted T cells, or PBMCs.

Authors' data handling: Amplification with reference gene primers provided the estimates of nucleated cell counts. Method: immunoSEQ multiplex PCR; TCRdb's copy keeps in-frame clones and lacks some. V and J calls and clone size come straight from that table; D and trimming were deduced from the DNA. The profile shows under 200,000 clones, around 82% of them singletons. The sequencing input was peripheral blood. This sequence originates from an elderly woman with acute or convalescent COVID-19.

CDR3 nucleotides: TGTGCCTGGAGTGTTGTGACTAGCGAGTACAATGAGCAGTTCTTC. Translated, it gives CAWSVVTSEYNEQFF. This chain joins TRBV30 and TRBJ2-1; 8 bases are shared with TRBD2. Trimming cost V 0 bases and J 4 bases; bases outside gene matches: 5. Germline CDR1 reads GTSNPN; CDR2 reads SVGIG (reference sequence). The CDR3 extends over 15 amino acids.